Shown below are 6 T cell receptor beta chains from a single sample sequenced in a study of CD8 T cells in ankylosing spondylitis. A single record per CDR3 protein comes from TCRdb applying MiXCR to the 5' RACE reads. The sample holds roughly 170,000 distinct CDR3 sequences, approximately 9% seen once. Sequences were obtained from blood, either unsorted or a sorted T cell fraction (not recorded which). The receptors stem from a female donor with ankylosing spondylitis or in good health (not recorded which).

This clonotype showed up many times. This chain joins TRBV6-6 and TRBJ2-2; D is unclear. CDR3 length equals 13 residues. Germline CDR1 and CDR2: MNHNY and SVGAGI (reference sequence). The V gene lost 2 bases and the J gene lost 4 bases, with 5 bases spanning the gap. DNA of the CDR3: TGTGCCAGCAGTTACCCCGCCACCGGGGAGCTGTTTTTT. Amino acid sequence: CASSYPATGELFF.

This clonotype was detected a few times. J is TRBJ2-1 and V is TRBV7-8; TRBD2 matches 16 bases. Germline assignment: CDR1 SGHVS and CDR2 FQNEAQ. With 5 bases clipped from V and 0 bases from J, the junction kept 10 bases outside the gene matches. The CDR3 totals 20 residues. CDR3 sequence reads: CASSNPGLAGGPSSYNEQFF. The CDR3 DNA sequence: TGTGCCAGCAGCAACCCGGGACTAGCGGGAGGGCCAAGCTCCTACAATGAGCAGTTCTTC.

In this sample, this clonotype turned up a few times. The chain carries TRBV11-1 and TRBJ2-1; 9 positions agree with TRBD2. CDR1 is SGHAT and CDR2 is FQDESV in the germline V gene (reference sequence). After removal of 3 bases from V and 0 bases from J, the junction contained 18 bases not matched to a gene. This CDR3 spans 21 amino acids. The CDR3 nucleotides read TGTGCCAGCAGCTTCGGGACCGAGGCGTCTAGCGGGAAGATCTCCTACAATGAGCAGTTCTTC. Its translation is CASSFGTEASSGKISYNEQFF.

In its sample, this clonotype was seen many times. V usage is TRBV4-3 and J usage is TRBJ2-1; D tentatively fits TRBD1 or TRBD2 (6 bases each). The V gene's germline CDR1 is LGHNA and CDR2 YSLEER. V was clipped by 0 bases and J by 0 bases, with 12 bases between them. The length of the CDR3 is 17 residues. In DNA form, the CDR3 reads TGCGCCAGCAGCCAAGAAGGGGGGCTCCTCTCCTACAATGAGCAGTTCTTC. Encoded protein: CASSQEGGLLSYNEQFF.

This clonotype was observed a handful of times. The junction shows a germline mismatch at one end, possibly a read error. The V and J genes are TRBV7-7 and TRBJ2-2, with 7 bases fitting TRBD1. This CDR3 comprises 17 residues. The germline V gene has CDR1 SSHAT and CDR2 FNYEAQ (reference sequence). CDR3 sequence reads: CASSPGTANPNTGELFF. CDR3 bases: TGTGCTAGCAGCCCCGGGACAGCTAATCCGAACACCGGGGAGCTGTTTTTT.

At least ten counts were recorded for this clonotype. The chain is built from TRBV29-1 and TRBJ1-1, with unresolved D. CDR1 is SQVTM, CDR2 ANQGSEA, per germline. There are 14 residues in the CDR3. The germline V and J ends were trimmed by 8 bases and 5 bases, with 21 bases remaining between them. The CDR3 loop is CSYPGQVLETEAFF. In DNA form, the CDR3 reads TGCAGCTACCCGGGTCAGGTACTGGAGACTGAAGCTTTCTTT.